This T cell receptor beta chain is drawn from a study of blood T cell repertoires in COVID-19. Germline V gene sequence: CDR1 SGHTA, CDR2 FQGTGA. The CDR3 covers 15 residues. J gave up 1 base and V 5 bases, and 6 bases lay outside the gene matches. The table came from immunoSEQ multiplex PCR; TCRdb's copy has only in-frame clones and leaves some out. Seen here are 100,000 or so clones, approximately 91% observed once, and the top ten hold over 0.95%. This sequence joins TRBV7-3 and TRBJ2-5; 8 bases are a match to TRBD2. Sample: peripheral blood. The sequence was obtained from a man in his sixties with acute or convalescent COVID-19. The CDR3 nucleotides read TGTGCCAGCAGCCCTACTAGCGGCCCCCAAGAGACCCAGTACTTC. Translated: CASSPTSGPQETQYF.